These T cell receptor beta chains were read from a single sample in a study of vaccination and CD4 T cells after COVID-19. TCRdb ran MiXCR on the PCR reads and lists one entry per CDR3 protein. The sample holds some 16,000 distinct CDR3 sequences, about 59% seen once. For these receptors, no antigen is known. Sequencing used CD4+ T cells from blood, cultured in vitro, obtained about 7 months after SARS-CoV-2 vaccination. Every receptor here comes from a human donor who had recovered from COVID-19. Each CDR3 is given with its conserved first and last residue. The order of the fields is clone size, D gene, V gene, J gene, CDR3 DNA, CDR3 protein. The D gene is left open where the match is weak. Where a row states a size, it is once, few, many or the class of an expanded clone; other rows omit it.

clone size: .; D gene: .; V gene: TRBV15; J gene: TRBJ1-2; CDR3 DNA: TGTGCCACCAGCAGAGATATCCCCCGACGCCTAACTAACTATGGCTACACCTTC; CDR3 protein: CATSRDIPRRLTNYGYTF
clone size: .; D gene: TRBD2; V gene: TRBV20-1; J gene: TRBJ2-3; CDR3 DNA: TGCAGTGCTAGAGATCGGCGGGGGGGCACAGATACGCAGTATTTT; CDR3 protein: CSARDRRGGTDTQYF
clone size: .; D gene: TRBD1; V gene: TRBV6-4; J gene: TRBJ2-7; CDR3 DNA: TGTGCCAGCAGCCGGGACAGGGAATATCTCTCCTACGAGCAGTACTTC; CDR3 protein: CASSRDREYLSYEQYF
clone size: .; D gene: TRBD2; V gene: TRBV7-9; J gene: TRBJ2-5; CDR3 DNA: TGTGCCAGCAGCTCGCCGGGACTAGTGTCGAGGGAGACCCAGTACTTC; CDR3 protein: CASSSPGLVSRETQYF
clone size: few; D gene: TRBD1; V gene: TRBV19; J gene: TRBJ1-2; CDR3 DNA: TGTGCCAGTAGGGAACAGGGGAGAGATGGCTACACCTTC; CDR3 protein: CASREQGRDGYTF
clone size: .; D gene: .; V gene: TRBV7-9; J gene: TRBJ1-6; CDR3 DNA: TGTGCCAGCAGCCACGGACAGTTTAACTCACCCCTCCACTTT; CDR3 protein: CASSHGQFNSPLHF
clone size: .; D gene: TRBD1; V gene: TRBV19; J gene: TRBJ2-7; CDR3 DNA: TGTGCCAGTAGTATAGGGGGACAGGGTGTTACCTACGAGCAGTACTTC; CDR3 protein: CASSIGGQGVTYEQYF
clone size: .; D gene: .; V gene: TRBV6-1; J gene: TRBJ1-1; CDR3 DNA: TGTGCCAGCAGGGAGGACGGGAACACTGAAGCTTTCTTT; CDR3 protein: CASREDGNTEAFF
clone size: .; D gene: TRBD1; V gene: TRBV27; J gene: TRBJ2-3; CDR3 DNA: TGTGCCAGCAGCCATGACAGGGAGTTTTATACAGATACGCAGTATTTT; CDR3 protein: CASSHDREFYTDTQYF
clone size: .; D gene: .; V gene: TRBV24-1; J gene: TRBJ2-7; CDR3 DNA: TGTGCCACCAGTGACCTAAGACAGGCGACCTACGAGCAGTACTTC; CDR3 protein: CATSDLRQATYEQYF
clone size: .; D gene: TRBD1; V gene: TRBV18; J gene: TRBJ2-5; CDR3 DNA: TGTGCCAGCTCACCCCTTACAGGGGGACGAGAGACCCAGTACTTC; CDR3 protein: CASSPLTGGRETQYF
clone size: few; D gene: .; V gene: TRBV20-1; J gene: TRBJ2-7; CDR3 DNA: TGCAGTGCTAGTGTTCAGCTGCCCCCCTACGAGCAGTACTTC; CDR3 protein: CSASVQLPPYEQYF
clone size: .; D gene: .; V gene: TRBV20-1; J gene: TRBJ1-2; CDR3 DNA: TGCAGTGCCCCGACTTTGGGGAGTAGGCTGGATGATGGCTACACCTTC; CDR3 protein: CSAPTLGSRLDDGYTF
clone size: .; D gene: .; V gene: TRBV2; J gene: TRBJ2-3; CDR3 DNA: TGTGCCAGCAGTGGCCCAGTGGAGGGGGGTACGCAGTATTTT; CDR3 protein: CASSGPVEGGTQYF
clone size: few; D gene: TRBD2; V gene: TRBV7-9; J gene: TRBJ2-1; CDR3 DNA: TGTGCCAGCAGCCCGGGGTTCGGGGGGGACAATGAGCAGTTCTTC; CDR3 protein: CASSPGFGGDNEQFF
clone size: few; D gene: .; V gene: TRBV7-2; J gene: TRBJ1-1; CDR3 DNA: TGTGCCAGCAGCTTAGTATTCCGGGCCAACACTGAAGCTTTCTTT; CDR3 protein: CASSLVFRANTEAFF
clone size: .; D gene: .; V gene: TRBV7-3; J gene: TRBJ2-3; CDR3 DNA: TGTGCCAGCAGCGAAATTGGAACTACAGATACGCAGTATTTT; CDR3 protein: CASSEIGTTDTQYF
clone size: .; D gene: .; V gene: TRBV20-1; J gene: TRBJ2-3; CDR3 DNA: TGCAGTGCTACAGACCGGATAGGGACAGATACGCAGTATTTT; CDR3 protein: CSATDRIGTDTQYF
clone size: .; D gene: .; V gene: TRBV6-1; J gene: TRBJ1-2; CDR3 DNA: TGTGCCAGCAGACAGGGACGAGGCTATGGCTACACCTTC; CDR3 protein: CASRQGRGYGYTF
clone size: .; D gene: TRBD2; V gene: TRBV2; J gene: TRBJ2-5; CDR3 DNA: TGTGCCAGCAGTGCGACTAGCGGGAGAGGGGAGACCCAGTACTTC; CDR3 protein: CASSATSGRGETQYF
clone size: few; D gene: .; V gene: TRBV7-2; J gene: TRBJ2-3; CDR3 DNA: TGTGCCAGCAGCGCCGAGGCGAGGGGCACAGATACGCAGTATTTT; CDR3 protein: CASSAEARGTDTQYF
clone size: once; D gene: TRBD1; V gene: TRBV7-3; J gene: TRBJ1-6; CDR3 DNA: TGTGCCAGCAGTCTGGGGACAGGTTCACCCCTCCACTTT; CDR3 protein: CASSLGTGSPLHF
clone size: .; D gene: .; V gene: TRBV27; J gene: TRBJ2-7; CDR3 DNA: TGTGCCAGCAGTTTTAGGTCAGGGACCTACTACGAGCAGTACTTC; CDR3 protein: CASSFRSGTYYEQYF
clone size: .; D gene: .; V gene: TRBV15; J gene: TRBJ2-1; CDR3 DNA: TGTGCCACCAGCAGAGATCCCGGGGGCGCATACAATGAGCAGTTCTTC; CDR3 protein: CATSRDPGGAYNEQFF
clone size: .; D gene: .; V gene: TRBV30; J gene: TRBJ1-5; CDR3 DNA: TGTGCCTGGTCTCTGTATGCGCTGGGTCAGCCCCAGCATTTT; CDR3 protein: CAWSLYALGQPQHF
clone size: few; D gene: .; V gene: TRBV20-1; J gene: TRBJ2-3; CDR3 DNA: TGCAGTGCTAGAGCCTCTAGGGCAGATACGCAGTATTTT; CDR3 protein: CSARASRADTQYF
clone size: .; D gene: .; V gene: TRBV20-1; J gene: TRBJ2-1; CDR3 DNA: TGCAGTGGGGAGCCGGGGCAGGTTTACAATGAGCAGTTCTTC; CDR3 protein: CSGEPGQVYNEQFF
clone size: .; D gene: .; V gene: TRBV20-1; J gene: TRBJ1-1; CDR3 DNA: TGCAGTGCTAGATGGGGGATGAACACTGAAGCTTTCTTT; CDR3 protein: CSARWGMNTEAFF
clone size: few; D gene: .; V gene: TRBV7-6; J gene: TRBJ2-3; CDR3 DNA: TGTGCCAGCAGCCTAGGGCCAGATACGCAGTATTTT; CDR3 protein: CASSLGPDTQYF
clone size: few; D gene: .; V gene: TRBV20-1; J gene: TRBJ1-2; CDR3 DNA: TGCAGTGTATTCTTTACCTATGGCTACACCTTC; CDR3 protein: CSVFFTYGYTF
clone size: .; D gene: .; V gene: TRBV7-9; J gene: TRBJ2-1; CDR3 DNA: TGTGCCAGCAGCCACAGCAGTAAGGATCAGCAGTTCTTC; CDR3 protein: CASSHSSKDQQFF
clone size: .; D gene: .; V gene: TRBV29-1; J gene: TRBJ2-3; CDR3 DNA: TGCAGCGTTGGTAGGTCCCTCACAGATACGCAGTATTTT; CDR3 protein: CSVGRSLTDTQYF
clone size: .; D gene: TRBD1; V gene: TRBV6-1; J gene: TRBJ1-5; CDR3 DNA: TGTGCCAGCAGTCGCCGGGACAGGCCCAATCAGCCCCAGCATTTT; CDR3 protein: CASSRRDRPNQPQHF
clone size: .; D gene: .; V gene: TRBV5-6; J gene: TRBJ2-3; CDR3 DNA: TGTGCCAGCAGCCTCGGGACATTGCTCACAGATACGCAGTATTTT; CDR3 protein: CASSLGTLLTDTQYF
clone size: .; D gene: .; V gene: TRBV7-2; J gene: TRBJ2-7; CDR3 DNA: TGTGCCAGCAGCTTACTCCCACAGGGCTACGAGCAGTACTTC; CDR3 protein: CASSLLPQGYEQYF
clone size: .; D gene: .; V gene: TRBV4-1; J gene: TRBJ2-1; CDR3 DNA: TGCGCCAGCAGCCGGGGGGGGCTAGCGGTCTTGGGGAATGAGCAGTTCTTC; CDR3 protein: CASSRGGLAVLGNEQFF
clone size: medium-sized; D gene: TRBD1; V gene: TRBV6-5; J gene: TRBJ1-6; CDR3 DNA: TGTGCCAGCAGTTACTCGGACAGGGCTAATTCACCCCTCCACTTT; CDR3 protein: CASSYSDRANSPLHF
clone size: .; D gene: .; V gene: TRBV7-3; J gene: TRBJ2-6; CDR3 DNA: TGTGCCAGCGGGAAGGCGCTCTCTGGGGCCAACGTCCTGACTTTC; CDR3 protein: CASGKALSGANVLTF
clone size: once; D gene: TRBD2; V gene: TRBV7-2; J gene: TRBJ2-1; CDR3 DNA: TGTGCCAGCAGCCCGAGACTAGCCGATGAGCAGTTCTTC; CDR3 protein: CASSPRLADEQFF
clone size: .; D gene: TRBD1; V gene: TRBV5-1; J gene: TRBJ1-1; CDR3 DNA: TGCGCCAGCAGCTTGCAAGGGGGCGCGAACACTGAAGCTTTCTTT; CDR3 protein: CASSLQGGANTEAFF
clone size: .; D gene: .; V gene: TRBV7-2; J gene: TRBJ2-7; CDR3 DNA: TGTGCCAGCAGTTTAGGGCTACCCGGGTGGTACGAGCAGTACTTC; CDR3 protein: CASSLGLPGWYEQYF
clone size: .; D gene: .; V gene: TRBV10-3; J gene: TRBJ2-1; CDR3 DNA: TGTGCCATCAGTGTTGGACTTAAAGACCCGCAGTTCTTC; CDR3 protein: CAISVGLKDPQFF
clone size: .; D gene: .; V gene: TRBV11-3; J gene: TRBJ2-5; CDR3 DNA: TGTGCCAGCAGCTTGGGCAACCAAGAGACCCAGTACTTC; CDR3 protein: CASSLGNQETQYF
clone size: .; D gene: TRBD2; V gene: TRBV7-3; J gene: TRBJ2-1; CDR3 DNA: TGTGCCAGCAGCCCCCGACTAGCGGGGAACAATGAGCAGTTCTTC; CDR3 protein: CASSPRLAGNNEQFF
clone size: once; D gene: .; V gene: TRBV7-9; J gene: TRBJ2-1; CDR3 DNA: TGTGCCAGCACCCAGGGGTATGAGCAGTTCTTC; CDR3 protein: CASTQGYEQFF
clone size: .; D gene: .; V gene: TRBV19; J gene: TRBJ1-2; CDR3 DNA: TGTGCCAGTAGTATCCTTTCTGGCTACACCTTC; CDR3 protein: CASSILSGYTF